Listed below are T cell receptor beta chains from one sample, sequenced in a study of blood T cell repertoires in COVID-19. The data were produced by immunoSEQ multiplex PCR, yet TCRdb's version contains in-frame clones alone and is incomplete. The sample lists more than 65,000 clones, about 87% seen once, with less than 7% in the top ten. Sequenced: peripheral blood. Every receptor here comes from a woman aged 45-60 years with acute or convalescent COVID-19. Each CDR3 is given with its conserved first and last residue. Each record gives: CDR3 length, clone size, D gene, V gene, J gene, CDR3 protein, CDR3 DNA. D genes are given only for firm matches. Only some rows state a clone size, as once, few, many or a class for expanded clones.

CDR3 length: 15; clone size: -; D gene: -; V gene: TRBV28; J gene: TRBJ1-6; CDR3 protein: CASSLLRGGNSPLHF; CDR3 DNA: TGTGCCAGCAGTTTATTGAGAGGGGGTAATTCACCCCTCCACTTT
CDR3 length: 10; clone size: -; D gene: TRBD1; V gene: TRBV29-1; J gene: TRBJ2-3; CDR3 protein: CSVGQGAQYF; CDR3 DNA: TGCAGCGTTGGACAGGGTGCGCAGTATTTT
CDR3 length: 13; clone size: few; D gene: -; V gene: TRBV6-5; J gene: TRBJ1-4; CDR3 protein: CASGLGLQGKLFF; CDR3 DNA: TGTGCCAGCGGGTTAGGGTTGCAGGGAAAACTGTTTTTT
CDR3 length: 13; clone size: -; D gene: -; V gene: TRBV15; J gene: TRBJ2-5; CDR3 protein: CATSRAGVETQYF; CDR3 DNA: TGTGCCACCAGCAGAGCGGGAGTAGAGACCCAGTACTTC
CDR3 length: 14; clone size: -; D gene: -; V gene: TRBV11-2; J gene: TRBJ2-7; CDR3 protein: CASSPGVGGYEQYF; CDR3 DNA: TGTGCCAGCAGCCCGGGGGTTGGGGGCTACGAGCAGTACTTC
CDR3 length: 17; clone size: -; D gene: TRBD1; V gene: TRBV7-3; J gene: TRBJ2-7; CDR3 protein: CASSDGTGGIRSYEQYF; CDR3 DNA: TGTGCCAGCAGTGACGGGACAGGGGGCATTAGGTCCTACGAGCAGTACTTC
CDR3 length: 16; clone size: -; D gene: TRBD1; V gene: TRBV6-2/TRBV6-3; J gene: TRBJ1-5; CDR3 protein: CASSHDRGFRNQPQHF; CDR3 DNA: TGTGCCAGCAGTCACGACAGGGGGTTTAGGAATCAGCCCCAGCATTTT
CDR3 length: 14; clone size: -; D gene: TRBD1; V gene: TRBV28; J gene: TRBJ2-7; CDR3 protein: CASSPGQGRHEQYF; CDR3 DNA: TGTGCCAGCAGCCCCGGACAGGGAAGGCACGAGCAGTACTTC
CDR3 length: 16; clone size: -; D gene: TRBD2; V gene: TRBV10-3; J gene: TRBJ2-7; CDR3 protein: CAIGGDGSRGPYEQYF; CDR3 DNA: TGTGCCATCGGGGGGGACGGCTCAAGAGGGCCCTACGAGCAGTACTTC
CDR3 length: 13; clone size: -; D gene: -; V gene: TRBV27; J gene: TRBJ2-5; CDR3 protein: CASSRKVRETQYF; CDR3 DNA: TGTGCCAGCAGCCGGAAAGTGCGGGAGACCCAGTACTTC
CDR3 length: 15; clone size: -; D gene: TRBD1; V gene: TRBV6-5; J gene: TRBJ1-5; CDR3 protein: CASSNTGTGRQPQHF; CDR3 DNA: TGTGCCAGCAGTAATACCGGGACAGGGCGGCAGCCCCAGCATTTT
CDR3 length: 14; clone size: -; D gene: -; V gene: TRBV25-1; J gene: TRBJ1-2; CDR3 protein: CASMRSEGVRGYTF; CDR3 DNA: TGTGCCAGCATGCGGTCAGAAGGGGTGCGGGGCTACACCTTC
CDR3 length: 12; clone size: -; D gene: -; V gene: TRBV28; J gene: TRBJ2-7; CDR3 protein: CASSLQRGEQYF; CDR3 DNA: TGTGCCAGCAGTTTACAGCGCGGCGAGCAGTACTTC
CDR3 length: 15; clone size: -; D gene: -; V gene: TRBV5-1; J gene: TRBJ1-1; CDR3 protein: CASSPATGLNTEAFF; CDR3 DNA: TGCGCCAGCAGCCCGGCCACAGGGTTGAACACTGAAGCTTTCTTT
CDR3 length: 17; clone size: -; D gene: -; V gene: TRBV7-8; J gene: TRBJ1-4; CDR3 protein: CASSLGAPQATNEKLFF; CDR3 DNA: TGTGCCAGCAGCTTAGGGGCCCCCCAAGCAACTAATGAAAAACTGTTTTTT
CDR3 length: 12; clone size: -; D gene: TRBD1; V gene: TRBV5-4; J gene: TRBJ1-4; CDR3 protein: CASDRGDGKLFF; CDR3 DNA: TGTGCCAGCGACAGGGGGGACGGAAAACTGTTTTTT
CDR3 length: 12; clone size: -; D gene: TRBD1; V gene: TRBV19; J gene: TRBJ1-1; CDR3 protein: CASIGDSGGAFF; CDR3 DNA: TGTGCCAGTATCGGCGACTCAGGGGGAGCTTTCTTT
CDR3 length: 13; clone size: once; D gene: -; V gene: TRBV5-6; J gene: TRBJ1-2; CDR3 protein: CASSLGVARGYTF; CDR3 DNA: TGTGCCAGCAGCTTGGGGGTGGCGAGGGGCTACACCTTC
CDR3 length: 14; clone size: -; D gene: -; V gene: TRBV7-8; J gene: TRBJ1-1; CDR3 protein: CASSLQGLTTEAFF; CDR3 DNA: TGTGCCAGCAGCTTACAGGGACTGACGACTGAAGCTTTCTTT
CDR3 length: 15; clone size: -; D gene: -; V gene: TRBV24-1; J gene: TRBJ1-5; CDR3 protein: CATSDPQASGRPQHF; CDR3 DNA: TGTGCCACCAGTGACCCGCAGGCCTCTGGTCGACCCCAGCATTTT
CDR3 length: 19; clone size: -; D gene: TRBD2; V gene: TRBV7-3; J gene: TRBJ2-2; CDR3 protein: CASSKDPRLAGGDTGELFF; CDR3 DNA: TGTGCCAGCAGCAAAGACCCGAGACTAGCGGGAGGGGACACCGGGGAGCTGTTTTTT
CDR3 length: 14; clone size: -; D gene: -; V gene: TRBV7-7; J gene: TRBJ2-5; CDR3 protein: CASSVTWGEETQYF; CDR3 DNA: TGTGCTAGCAGCGTTACTTGGGGGGAGGAGACCCAGTACTTC
CDR3 length: 16; clone size: -; D gene: -; V gene: TRBV7-2; J gene: TRBJ2-3; CDR3 protein: CASSARRSGSTDTQYF; CDR3 DNA: TGTGCCAGCAGCGCCCGACGGAGCGGGAGCACAGATACGCAGTATTTT
CDR3 length: 16; clone size: -; D gene: -; V gene: TRBV4-1; J gene: TRBJ2-1; CDR3 protein: CASSQGQRSSYNEQFF; CDR3 DNA: TGCGCCAGCAGCCAAGGCCAGAGGAGCTCCTACAATGAGCAGTTCTTC
CDR3 length: 14; clone size: few; D gene: -; V gene: TRBV2; J gene: TRBJ1-1; CDR3 protein: CASSEIEAATEAFF; CDR3 DNA: TGTGCCAGCAGTGAAATTGAGGCAGCGACTGAAGCTTTCTTT
CDR3 length: 15; clone size: -; D gene: -; V gene: TRBV18; J gene: TRBJ2-3; CDR3 protein: CASSLGLESTDTQYF; CDR3 DNA: TGTGCCAGCTCACTGGGACTGGAGAGCACAGATACGCAGTATTTT
CDR3 length: 14; clone size: -; D gene: -; V gene: TRBV4-1; J gene: TRBJ1-1; CDR3 protein: CASSQAKPNTEAFF; CDR3 DNA: TGCGCCAGCAGCCAAGCCAAGCCTAACACTGAAGCTTTCTTT
CDR3 length: 13; clone size: -; D gene: -; V gene: TRBV19; J gene: TRBJ1-1; CDR3 protein: CASSTRQEQEAFF; CDR3 DNA: TGTGCCAGTAGTACCCGACAGGAGCAAGAAGCTTTCTTT
CDR3 length: 14; clone size: -; D gene: -; V gene: TRBV6-5; J gene: TRBJ2-2; CDR3 protein: CASRPGQNTGELFF; CDR3 DNA: TGTGCCAGCAGGCCGGGACAGAACACCGGGGAGCTGTTTTTT